This TCR beta chain was obtained from a study of blood T cell repertoires in COVID-19 (dated by TCRdb to the early 2020s). With regard to the full study: Collaborator samples came from the United States, Italy and Spain and covered acute and convalescent phases of COVID-19. Subjects who had been exposed to COVID-19, were actively infected with it, or had recovered from it provided the deeply sampled blood TCRbeta repertoires that made up the dataset. Nearly every sample came with metadata listing a de-identified subject ID, COVID-19 status, age in years and sex. The material from the prospective study consisted of cDNA or gDNA derived from T cells, B-cell-depleted T cells, or PBMCs. The repertoires were released in a freely available public database intended as a resource for research on the immune response to SARS-CoV-2. Samples were obtained from the ongoing ImmuneRACE study (first 160 participants) and from 950 to 1,500 subjects provided by 6 global collaborators. Where HLA class I and class II types were available, the types were taken from metadata supplied by the sample provider, not from assay-based typing. The paper as a whole reports these results and caveats: Clinical and demographic metadata were provided uncurated, with the amount varying by source and participant.

CDR3 length: 13 amino acids, cysteine to phenylalanine. Left in the record is the CDR3 DNA by itself, 39 bases read in frame from the first base. The junction carries 9 bases between V and J, which are trimmed by 0 bases and 9 bases respectively. CDR1 and CDR2 (KGHSH, LQKENI) derive from the germline V gene. The immunoSEQ Assay, a bias-controlled multiplex PCR, was used to amplify TCRbeta CDR3 regions from genomic DNA. Turning to the authors' computational methods: Within the assay, amplification of reference gene primers was used to estimate how many nucleated cells each sample contained. To quantify the absolute abundance of each unique TCRbeta CDR3 rearrangement, sequence reads were collapsed and filtered. For each sample, productive Simpson clonality was calculated as the square root of Simpson's diversity index across productive rearrangements. Sourced from immuneACCESS, this table was stored by TCRdb with only in-frame sequences that have V and J called. A share of the clones is absent; for the studies checked, an unresolved V gene accounts for under half, and the remainder has no known explanation. V and J calls and clone size are as listed in that table; D and trimming were resolved from the DNA. For this sample the table gives about 140,000 clones, of which 88% were detected only once. More than 9% of the sample is taken by the ten largest.

The collaborating institutions used their own protocols to collect whole blood in K2EDTA tubes. For TCRbeta analysis, collaborators shipped samples as frozen whole blood, isolated PBMCs, or DNA extracted from either of those sample types. Turning to this clone: The antigen this receptor binds is unknown. The input lacks base qualities; no much larger clone sits a single base away.

The chain was built from TRBV18 and TRBJ2-1; TRBD1 could be the D gene, as 6 bases match. The sequenced sample was peripheral blood. The receptor was derived from a man between 45 and 60 years old with active or convalescent COVID-19. This receptor carries the CDR3 CASSPPDSREQFF. The base sequence is TGTGCCAGCTCACCACCGGACAGCCGTGAGCAGTTCTTC.